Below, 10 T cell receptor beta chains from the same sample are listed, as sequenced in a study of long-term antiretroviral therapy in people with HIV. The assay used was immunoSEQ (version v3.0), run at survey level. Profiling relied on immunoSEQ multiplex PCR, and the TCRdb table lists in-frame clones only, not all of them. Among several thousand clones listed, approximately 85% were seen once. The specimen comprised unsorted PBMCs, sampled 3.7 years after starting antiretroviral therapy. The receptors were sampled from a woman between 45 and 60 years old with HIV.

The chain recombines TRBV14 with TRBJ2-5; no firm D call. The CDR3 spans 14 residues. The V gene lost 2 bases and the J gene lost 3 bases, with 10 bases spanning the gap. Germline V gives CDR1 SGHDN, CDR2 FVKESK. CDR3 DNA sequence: TGTGCCAGCAGCCAATTTTTTGCCAAAGAGACCCAGTACTTC. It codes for CASSQFFAKETQYF.

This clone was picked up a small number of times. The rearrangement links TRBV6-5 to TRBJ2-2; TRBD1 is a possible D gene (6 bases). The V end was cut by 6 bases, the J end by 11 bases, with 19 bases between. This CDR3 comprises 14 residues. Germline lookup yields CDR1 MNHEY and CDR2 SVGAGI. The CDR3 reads CASRPLQGTAELFF. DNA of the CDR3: TGTGCCAGCAGACCTCTGCAGGGGACCGCCGAGCTGTTTTTT.

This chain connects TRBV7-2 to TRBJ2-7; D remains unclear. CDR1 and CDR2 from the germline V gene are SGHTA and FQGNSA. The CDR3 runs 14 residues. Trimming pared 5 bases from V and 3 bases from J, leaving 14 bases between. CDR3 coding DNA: TGTGCCAGCAGCCCCCCAGGAAGCGTCTACGAGCAGTACTTC. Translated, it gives CASSPPGSVYEQYF.

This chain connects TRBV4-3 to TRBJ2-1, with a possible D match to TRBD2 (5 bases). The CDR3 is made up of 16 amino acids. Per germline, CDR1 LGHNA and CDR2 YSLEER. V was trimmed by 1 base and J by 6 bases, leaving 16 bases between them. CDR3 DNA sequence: TGCGCCAGCAGCCAAGCGGGAAAGGGCCCGGGCAATGAGCAGTTCTTC. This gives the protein CASSQAGKGPGNEQFF.

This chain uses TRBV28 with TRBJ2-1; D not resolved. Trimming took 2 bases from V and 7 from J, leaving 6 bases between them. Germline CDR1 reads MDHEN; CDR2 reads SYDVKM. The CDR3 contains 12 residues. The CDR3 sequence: CASSLIGNEQFF. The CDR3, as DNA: TGTGCCAGCAGTTTAATTGGGAATGAGCAGTTCTTC.

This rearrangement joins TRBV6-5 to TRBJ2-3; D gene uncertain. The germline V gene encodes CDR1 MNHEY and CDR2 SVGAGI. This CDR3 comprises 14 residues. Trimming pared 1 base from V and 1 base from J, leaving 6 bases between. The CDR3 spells CASSYLLGTDTQYF. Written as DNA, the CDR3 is TGTGCCAGCAGTTACTTGCTGGGCACAGATACGCAGTATTTT.

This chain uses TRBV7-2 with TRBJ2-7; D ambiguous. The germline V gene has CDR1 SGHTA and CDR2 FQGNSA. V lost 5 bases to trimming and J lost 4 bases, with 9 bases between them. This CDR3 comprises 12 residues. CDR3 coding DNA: TGTGCCAGCAGCCTGTCCGGGTACGAGCAGTACTTC. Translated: CASSLSGYEQYF.

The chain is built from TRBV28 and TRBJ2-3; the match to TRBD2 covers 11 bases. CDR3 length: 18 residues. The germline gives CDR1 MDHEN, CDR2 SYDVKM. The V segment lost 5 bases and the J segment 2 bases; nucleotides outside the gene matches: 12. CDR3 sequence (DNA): TGTGCCAGCAGTCCTTTAGCGGGAGGGCCTATAGACACAGATACGCAGTATTTT. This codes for CASSPLAGGPIDTDTQYF.

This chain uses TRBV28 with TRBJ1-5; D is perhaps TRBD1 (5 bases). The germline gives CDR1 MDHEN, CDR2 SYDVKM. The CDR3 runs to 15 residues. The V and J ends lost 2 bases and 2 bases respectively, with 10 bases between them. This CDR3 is CASSLAGMGNQPQHF. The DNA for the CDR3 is TGTGCCAGCAGTTTAGCAGGGATGGGCAATCAGCCCCAGCATTTT.

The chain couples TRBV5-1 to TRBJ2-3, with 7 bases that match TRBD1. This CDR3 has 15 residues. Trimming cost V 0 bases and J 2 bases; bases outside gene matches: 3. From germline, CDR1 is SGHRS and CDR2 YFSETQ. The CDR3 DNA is TGCGCCAGCAGCTTGGAGGGACAGAACACAGATACGCAGTATTTT. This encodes CASSLEGQNTDTQYF.